Listed below are T cell receptor beta chains from one sample, sequenced in a study of blood T cell repertoires in COVID-19. Only in-frame clones appear in the TCRdb table, and some are missing; sequencing was by immunoSEQ multiplex PCR. Here the sample spans 150,000 to 200,000 clones, roughly 85% being singletons. The sequencing input was peripheral blood. The origin of the receptors is a man aged 45-60 years with active or convalescent COVID-19. Each CDR3 is given with its conserved first and last residue. The D gene is left open where the match is weak. Expanded clones are given a class, and other clones once, few, many or no size at all.

V gene	J gene	clone size	D gene	CDR3 DNA	CDR3 protein
TRBV28	TRBJ2-7	-	TRBD1	TGTGCCAGCGGACCGGACAGGGGCGCCTACGAGCAGTACTTC	CASGPDRGAYEQYF
TRBV24-1	TRBJ2-7	-	TRBD1	TGTGCCACCAGTGACCCGGGACAGTCTTCCTACGAGCAGTACTTC	CATSDPGQSSYEQYF
TRBV28	TRBJ1-2	-	TRBD1	TGTGCCAGCAGTTCAGGACAGGGAGCCTATGGCTACACCTTC	CASSSGQGAYGYTF
TRBV15	TRBJ1-2	-	-	TGTGCCACCAGCAGAGATCGCGGCAGCTATGGCTACACCTTC	CATSRDRGSYGYTF
TRBV7-3	TRBJ1-5	-	-	TGTGCCAGCAGCCTTACATCACAGGTGGGTGATCAGCCCCAGCATTTT	CASSLTSQVGDQPQHF
TRBV21-1	TRBJ2-1	-	-	TGTGCCAGCAGCAAAAGGCGCGGGAGTAATGAGCAGTTCTTC	CASSKRRGSNEQFF
TRBV7-2	TRBJ2-1	-	TRBD1	TGTGCCAGCAGCTTGGGACAGGCGAACAATGAGCAGTTCTTC	CASSLGQANNEQFF
TRBV7-9	TRBJ2-7	-	-	TGTGCCAGCAGCTTAGAGCACGAGCAGTACTTC	CASSLEHEQYF
TRBV5-1	TRBJ2-1	-	-	TGCGCCAGCAGCCGGGGTGGGGAGTACAATGAGCAGTTCTTC	CASSRGGEYNEQFF
TRBV3-1/TRBV3-2	TRBJ2-7	-	TRBD2	TGTGCCAGCAGCCAACAAGCGGGATCTACCTACGAGCAGTACTTC	CASSQQAGSTYEQYF
TRBV12-5	TRBJ2-7	-	TRBD2	TGTGCTAGTGGTTACGGACTAGCGGGTTACGAGCAGTACTTC	CASGYGLAGYEQYF
TRBV18	TRBJ1-1	-	-	TGTGCCAGCTCACCACCCGGCGCAGGGAACACTGAAGCTTTCTTT	CASSPPGAGNTEAFF
TRBV4-3	TRBJ1-2	-	TRBD1	TGCGCCAGCAGCCAAGATAGAACAGGGGATAACTATGGCTACACCTTC	CASSQDRTGDNYGYTF
TRBV5-1	TRBJ2-5	once	TRBD2	TGCGCCAGCAGCTTGCGGGAGGAAGAGACCCAGTACTTC	CASSLREEETQYF
TRBV19	TRBJ1-1	-	-	TGTGCCAGCCACAAAGCCCCAGGCATGAACACTGAAGCTTTCTTT	CASHKAPGMNTEAFF
TRBV29-1	TRBJ2-3	-	-	TGCAGCGTTGCGGGGGGCACAGATACGCAGTATTTT	CSVAGGTDTQYF
TRBV18	TRBJ2-1	-	-	TGTGCCAGCTCACCAGGGGTCGGACAGAAAGGGAATGAGCAGTTCTTC	CASSPGVGQKGNEQFF
TRBV28	TRBJ1-2	-	-	TGTGCCAGCAGTCCAAGCAGGGCCTATGGCTACACCTTC	CASSPSRAYGYTF
TRBV25-1	TRBJ2-1	-	TRBD2	TGTGCCAGCAGTGCTATACTAGCGGGAGCAGAGGCTGAGCAGTTCTTC	CASSAILAGAEAEQFF
TRBV9	TRBJ2-2	-	-	TGTGCCAGCAGCGTAGGATGGGGGGTCGACACCGGGGAGCTGTTTTTT	CASSVGWGVDTGELFF
TRBV9	TRBJ1-2	-	-	TGTGCCAGCAGTGCCCAGACCAGGGATGGCTACACCTTC	CASSAQTRDGYTF
TRBV7-2	TRBJ2-5	-	-	TGTGCCAGCAGCACAGACCCCTTGGAGACCCAGTACTTC	CASSTDPLETQYF
TRBV30	TRBJ1-6	-	TRBD1	TGTGCCTGGAGACAGGGGGAATCACCCCTCCACTTT	CAWRQGESPLHF
TRBV11-2	TRBJ2-5	-	-	TGTGCCAGCAGCAATATTGACGGGGGGCTGGGGGAGACCCAGTACTTC	CASSNIDGGLGETQYF
TRBV15	TRBJ1-1	-	-	TGTGCCACCAGCAGGGGGGGTAGTCTGAACACTGAAGCTTTCTTT	CATSRGGSLNTEAFF
TRBV5-1	TRBJ1-1	-	TRBD1	TGCGCCAGCAGCTTGGCGGGACAGGGGAATTCTGCAGCTTTCTTT	CASSLAGQGNSAAFF
TRBV27	TRBJ1-1	-	TRBD1	TGTGCCAGCAGCCCAGGACAGGGGTGGGCGAACACTGAAGCTTTCTTT	CASSPGQGWANTEAFF
TRBV4-1	TRBJ2-7	few	-	TGCGCCAGCAGCCAAGTCCTGAGCATTTCCTACGAGCAGTACTTC	CASSQVLSISYEQYF
TRBV30	TRBJ1-6	-	-	TGTGCCTGGAGTGTACGGGAGAGCCCGCTTAATTCACCCCTCCACTTT	CAWSVRESPLNSPLHF
TRBV7-3	TRBJ2-2	once	TRBD2	TGTGCCAGCAGCTACGATAGCGGGGTCACCGGGGAGCTGTTTTTT	CASSYDSGVTGELFF
TRBV2	TRBJ1-1	-	-	TGTGCCAGCAGTTCGACAGGTAGCACTGAAGCTTTCTTT	CASSSTGSTEAFF
TRBV3-1/TRBV3-2	TRBJ1-1	once	TRBD1	TGTGCCAGCAGCCAGGGACAGCCGAACACTGAAGCTTTCTTT	CASSQGQPNTEAFF
TRBV28	TRBJ1-3	-	-	TGTGCCAGCAGTTTGACAGGAATGCGAGGAAACACCATATATTTT	CASSLTGMRGNTIYF
TRBV5-4	TRBJ1-3	-	-	TGTGCCAGCAGCTTTTTCTCAGATGGAAACACCATATATTTT	CASSFFSDGNTIYF
TRBV18	TRBJ1-3	once	-	TGTGCCAGCTCACCACCTCAGGGGCCTGGAAACACCATATATTTT	CASSPPQGPGNTIYF
TRBV11-3	TRBJ2-5	-	TRBD2	TGTGCCAGCAGCTTAAGCGGGGGGGCGTACGAGACCCAGTACTTC	CASSLSGGAYETQYF
TRBV30	TRBJ1-4	-	-	TGTGCCTGGAACCAACAGGGTCTAACTAATGAAAAACTGTTTTTT	CAWNQQGLTNEKLFF
TRBV4-1	TRBJ1-2	-	-	TGCGCCAGCAGCCAAACACAGGGTTATGGCTACACCTTC	CASSQTQGYGYTF
TRBV2	TRBJ2-7	-	-	TGTGCCAGCAGTGGTCAGGGCACCTACGAGCAGTACTTC	CASSGQGTYEQYF
TRBV6-6	TRBJ1-4	-	-	TGTGCCAGCAGTTACTCCCAGGGGCAGAGTGAAAAACTGTTTTTT	CASSYSQGQSEKLFF
TRBV5-1	TRBJ2-2	-	TRBD2	TGCGCCAGCAGCTTCAGCGGGGCGGTGAACACCGGGGAGCTGTTTTTT	CASSFSGAVNTGELFF
TRBV30	TRBJ1-6	-	TRBD1	TGTGCCTGGAGTCAACAGGGGTATAATTCACCCCTCCACTTT	CAWSQQGYNSPLHF
TRBV11-3	TRBJ1-1	-	-	TGTGCCAGCAGCTTAGAAGGGGGCACTGAAGCTTTCTTT	CASSLEGGTEAFF
TRBV6-5	TRBJ1-4	once	-	TGTGCCAGCAGTTACTCGACAGGCCTCAATGAAAAACTGTTTTTT	CASSYSTGLNEKLFF
TRBV15	TRBJ2-2	-	-	TGTGCCACCAGCAGACCCGTGTTAAAGGGGGTCGGGGAGCTGTTTTTT	CATSRPVLKGVGELFF
TRBV5-1	TRBJ1-2	once	-	TGCGCCAGCAGGGCCGAAAATACCCTCGGCTACACCTTC	CASRAENTLGYTF
TRBV6-2/TRBV6-3	TRBJ1-5	once	-	TGTGCCAGCAGCTTCACAGATAGCAATCAGCCCCAGCATTTT	CASSFTDSNQPQHF
TRBV19	TRBJ2-1	few	-	TGTGCCAGTAGCAGACAGGCTCGGGACAATGAGCAGTTCTTC	CASSRQARDNEQFF
TRBV6-5	TRBJ1-2	-	-	TGTGCCAGCAGTCCCCATACCGGGTATGGCTACACCTTC	CASSPHTGYGYTF
TRBV6-5	TRBJ2-7	-	-	TGTGCCAGCAGGTACAGCGGCATCGCCACCTACGAGCAGTACTTC	CASRYSGIATYEQYF
TRBV19	TRBJ1-5	-	-	TGTGCCAGTAGTTGGGGGCTTGGGAATCAGCCCCAGCATTTT	CASSWGLGNQPQHF
TRBV9	TRBJ2-2	-	-	TGTGCCAGCAGCGTAGTTTCGGGGACCGGGGAGCTGTTTTTT	CASSVVSGTGELFF
TRBV29-1	TRBJ2-1	-	-	TGCAGCGCCCGAAGGAGCAGAGGTGAGCAGTTCTTC	CSARRSRGEQFF